This TCR beta chain was retrieved from a study of T cell responses to AZD1222 COVID-19 vaccine. Study-wide points: Donor demographics were predominantly white British with a female majority; clonal diversity may be underestimated.

Measured with immunoSEQ multiplex PCR; TCRdb has only the in-frame clones, and not every one. The sample includes tens of thousands of clones, roughly 88% of them seen just once. Within the sample, this clone is medium-sized. Its antigen is currently unknown. There are 17 residues in the CDR3. The chain recombines TRBV7-5 with TRBJ2-1; the table's TRBD2 call for D was not verified on the DNA. TRBV7-5 is annotated as a pseudogene. This TCR was recovered from an adult in good health. Sample: peripheral blood, taken on day 0 of AZD1222 vaccination. CDR3 DNA sequence: TGTGTCAGAAGCTTACGAACTCAGGGAGGATTGGGCAATGAGCAGTTCTTC. Translated, it gives CVRSLRTQGGLGNEQFF.